These 13 T cell receptor beta chains share one sample of origin, sequenced in a study of spatial heterogeneity in lung cancer. The time point: sample taken at primary tumor resection. Whole RNA, isolated from tumor, nontumor lung or frozen PBMC, was sequenced without prior sorting. MiXCR, run by TCRdb on the 5' RACE reads, gives a single entry per CDR3 protein. The sample includes around 15,000 distinct CDR3 sequences, approximately 8.5% of them seen just once. The sequencing here drew on PBMCs, taken at surgery. All receptors come from a female donor with early-stage non-small cell lung cancer.

There are many counts of this clonotype. The J gene is TRBJ2-3, the V gene TRBV12-3 or TRBV12-4; TRBD2 matches 9 bases. Trimming took 6 bases from V and 3 from J; bases not matched to a gene: 7. The CDR3 spans 15 residues. CDR3 sequence (DNA): TGTGCCAGCAGGAGTACTAGCGGGCCAACAGATACGCAGTATTTT. The encoded protein is CASRSTSGPTDTQYF.

This clonotype was detected only a few times. This sequence joins TRBV15 and TRBJ2-3; TRBD2 matches at 8 bases. V lost 3 bases, J lost 6 bases, and 5 bases stayed unmatched. The CDR3 covers 14 residues. Per the germline V gene, CDR1 is LNHNV and CDR2 is YYDKDF (reference sequence). In DNA form, the CDR3 reads TGTGCCACCAGCAGTGTAGCGGGGTATGATACGCAGTATTTT. Translating it yields CATSSVAGYDTQYF.

Many counts were recorded for this clonotype. CDR3 protein: CASSLEWGNTEAFF. DNA for the CDR3: TGCGCCAGCAGCTTGGAGTGGGGGAACACTGAAGCTTTCTTT. V is TRBV5-1 and J is TRBJ1-1; D remains unclear. Trimming pared 0 bases from V and 1 base from J, leaving 7 bases between. The CDR3 contains 14 residues. Germline V lookup: CDR1 SGHRS, CDR2 YFSETQ.

At least ten counts were recorded for this clonotype. J is TRBJ1-6 and V is TRBV6-1, with D unresolved. Trimming left V 5 bases short and J 7 bases short, with 3 bases between. The CDR3 runs 11 residues. Germline V CDR1 and CDR2: MNHNS, SASEGT. The CDR3 DNA reads as TGTGCCAGCAGTTGGAATTCACCCCTCCACTTT. Its protein product is CASSWNSPLHF.

Ten or more counts support this clonotype. The rearrangement uses TRBV19 and TRBJ1-5; 7 bases match TRBD1. Per germline, CDR1 LNHDA and CDR2 SQIVND (reference sequence). The CDR3 has 15 amino acids. J lost 3 bases, V lost 6 bases, and 8 bases had no gene match. The CDR3 DNA reads TGTGCCAGTAGACCCCCTGACAGGGCCAATCAGCCCCAGCATTTT. It is translated as CASRPPDRANQPQHF.

V usage is TRBV20-1 and J usage is TRBJ1-5; D gene unclear. The germline V gene has CDR1 DFQATT and CDR2 SNEGSKA (reference sequence). The V gene lost 4 bases and the J gene lost 2 bases, with 12 bases spanning the gap. The CDR3 has 14 amino acids. For the CDR3, the DNA is TGCAGTGCTACCCACGGCGGGGGCAATCAGCCCCAGCATTTT. Translating gives CSATHGGGNQPQHF.

V usage is TRBV27 and J usage is TRBJ1-1; possible D gene TRBD1, 5 bases. Trimming stripped 1 base from V and 5 bases from J, with 14 bases between. Germline assignment: CDR1 MNHEY and CDR2 SMNVEV (reference sequence). This CDR3 contains 15 residues. CDR3 DNA: TGTGCCAGCAGTTTATTCGCAGGGCTGAGGACTGAAGCTTTCTTT. Its protein product is CASSLFAGLRTEAFF.

This clonotype was observed at least ten times. V usage is TRBV6-5 and J usage is TRBJ1-6; D gene unclear. Germline V gene lookup returns CDR1 MNHEY and CDR2 SVGAGI. The CDR3 length is 17 residues. V was pared by 0 bases and J by 5 bases, with 14 bases between. The CDR3 sequence: CASSYSLQQTNNSPLHF. DNA for the CDR3: TGTGCCAGCAGTTACTCCTTGCAGCAGACTAATAATTCACCCCTCCACTTT.

This clonotype was seen at least ten times. This chain uses TRBV30 with TRBJ2-5; D is perhaps TRBD2 (5 bases). The ends were cut back, 0 bases at V and 5 bases at J, with 16 bases in the middle. The CDR3 sequence is 15 residues long. CDR1 and CDR2 from the germline V gene are GTSNPN and SVGIG (reference sequence). Written as DNA, the CDR3 is TGTGCCTGGAGTGTAGGGTTAGCAGGCGGGGAGACCCAGTACTTC. It is translated as CAWSVGLAGGETQYF.

This clonotype was seen a single time. It may be a read error: a sequence one base away is much more abundant. The chain has TRBV20-1 and TRBJ2-5, with TRBD1 matching 8 bases. The CDR3 is 15 amino acids. Germline loops: CDR1 DFQATT, CDR2 SNEGSKA (reference sequence). In DNA, the CDR3 is TGCGGTGCTAGAGATCCCAGACAGGGGAAAGAGACCCAGTACTTC. Its translation: CGARDPRQGKETQYF.

Relative to its sample, this clonotype is medium-sized. This rearrangement joins TRBV5-5 to TRBJ1-1; D not certain. The V gene lost 1 base and the J gene lost 0 bases, with 7 bases spanning the gap. This CDR3 has 14 residues. The germline V gene encodes CDR1 SGHKS and CDR2 YYEKEE (reference sequence). CDR3 sequence reads: CASSLQNMNTEAFF. The CDR3, as DNA: TGTGCCAGCAGCTTGCAGAACATGAACACTGAAGCTTTCTTT.

This clonotype appeared a few times. J is TRBJ2-5 and V is TRBV7-2; D is perhaps TRBD2 (5 bases). CDR1 and CDR2 from the germline V gene are SGHTA and FQGNSA. Trimming shortened V by 5 bases and J by 5 bases, and 21 bases separated the two germline ends. This CDR3 has 16 amino acids. The CDR3 sequence is CASSPTVGVRGETQYF. Here the CDR3 DNA reads TGTGCCAGCAGCCCCACAGTGGGAGTTCGAGGGGAGACCCAGTACTTC.

Ten or more counts support this clonotype. The rearrangement joins TRBV12-5 to TRBJ2-2, with 14 positions matching TRBD2. Germline CDR1 is LGHNT and CDR2 is FRNRAP. V lost 4 bases, J lost 1 base, and 8 bases stayed unmatched. The CDR3 has 19 amino acids. The CDR3 bases are TGTGCTAGTGGTTCGGGGACTAGCGGGGGCCCTGGGAACACCGGGGAGCTGTTTTTT. Encoded protein: CASGSGTSGGPGNTGELFF. Supplemented by reference TRBV12-5 and TRBJ2-2, the full variable domain reads DARVTQTPRHKVTEMGQEVTMRCQPILGHNTVFWYRQTMMQGLELLAYFRNRAPLDDSGMPKDRFSAEMPDATLATLKIQPSEPRDSAVYFCASGSGTSGGPGNTGELFFGEGSRLTVL.